This T cell receptor (beta chain) derives from a study of T cell repertoires in cytomegalovirus infection. Background on the study: Signatures in public TCR beta sequences pointed to both CMV infection and matching HLA type.

This clonotype was counted a few times. The antigen is not known. TCRdb ran MiXCR on the reads and lists one entry per CDR3 protein. The repertoire holds 90,000 to 130,000 distinct CDR3 sequences, roughly a tenth seen once, with 31% in the top ten. The TCR was taken from a human donor in good health (CMV status not recorded). Some clones in this sample may be carry-over from other donors' samples. The sample taken for sequencing was PBMCs, sequenced either directly or after in vitro stimulation (not recorded which).

This CDR3 reads CASSFSILRRDTEAFF. The DNA for the CDR3 is TGTGCCAGCAGCTTCTCCATATTAAGACGGGATACTGAAGCTTTCTTT. The chain has TRBV5-8 and TRBJ1-1; D is ambiguous. Germline loops: CDR1 SGHTS, CDR2 YDEGEE. Trimming cost V 2 bases and J 5 bases, with 19 bases left between them. The CDR3 loop spans 16 amino acids. Combining the CDR3 with reference TRBV5-8 and TRBJ1-1 gives the whole variable domain EAGVTQSPTHLIKTRGQQATLRCSPISGHTSVYWYQQALGLGLQFLLWYDEGEERNRGNFPPRFSGRQFPNYSSELNVNALELEDSALYLCASSFSILRRDTEAFFGQGTRLTVV.